The 17 T cell receptor beta chains in this list originate from one sample, sequenced in a study of CD4 T cells in relation to SARS-CoV-2 and coronaviruses. Generated by immunoSEQ multiplex PCR, the TCRdb table keeps only in-frame clones and is missing some. The sample contains 30,000 to 45,000 clones, around 87% of which appear only once. Sequencing was performed on memory CD4+ T cells from PBMCs. The source is an adult with COVID-19.

DNA for the CDR3: TGCGCCAGCAGCCAAGCGTTCAGGGGCACAGATACGCAGTATTTT. The encoded protein is CASSQAFRGTDTQYF. The rearrangement links TRBV4-1 to TRBJ2-3; possible D gene TRBD1, 5 bases. The ends were cut back, 1 base at V and 1 base at J, with 9 bases in the middle. The length of the CDR3 is 15 residues. Germline V gene data show CDR1 as MGHRA and CDR2 as YSYEKL.

This chain joins TRBV5-1 and TRBJ2-7; TRBD1 matches 9 bases. Per the germline V gene, CDR1 is SGHRS and CDR2 is YFSETQ. V lost 4 bases and J lost 2; bases outside the gene matches: 7. This CDR3 is built from 15 residues. For the CDR3, the DNA is TGCGCCAGCAGCCCCCAGGGACAGGGAACCTACGAGCAGTACTTC. Amino acid sequence: CASSPQGQGTYEQYF.

The chain is built from TRBV11-2 and TRBJ2-5; D may be TRBD1 (6 bases). The length of the CDR3 is 15 residues. Germline lookup yields CDR1 SGHAT and CDR2 FQNNGV. V shed 3 bases and J shed 5 bases, with 16 bases lying between them. In DNA, the CDR3 is TGTGCCAGCAGCTTGGTGCAGGCGAGGGGGGAGACCCAGTACTTC. Translation gives CASSLVQARGETQYF.

The chain couples TRBV7-2 to TRBJ2-1; D unresolved. The germline V and J ends were trimmed by 1 base and 8 bases, with 3 bases remaining between them. This CDR3 is 11 amino acids long. The germline V gene has CDR1 SGHTA and CDR2 FQGNSA. CDR3 bases: TGTGCCAGCAGCTTAGGGCATGAGCAGTTCTTC. It codes for CASSLGHEQFF.

The DNA of the CDR3 is TGCGCCAGCAGTGAGCCCCCCGGCGCATTTTCCTACAATGAGCAGTTCTTC. Translation gives CASSEPPGAFSYNEQFF. The chain carries TRBV10-2 and TRBJ2-1, with D uncertain. The CDR3 has 17 amino acids. Trimming stripped 2 bases from V and 1 base from J, with 15 bases between. The germline CDR1 and CDR2 sequences are WSHSY and SAAADI.

The chain joins TRBV2 to TRBJ1-1, with a possible D match to TRBD1 (6 bases). Germline V gene data show CDR1 as SNHLY and CDR2 as FYNNEI. The CDR3 covers 16 residues. V lost 3 bases, J lost 2 bases, and 16 bases lay in between. The CDR3 is CASSDGGRGENTEAFF. The CDR3 DNA sequence: TGTGCCAGCAGTGATGGAGGGAGGGGGGAAAACACTGAAGCTTTCTTT. The entire variable domain, with the rest obtained from reference TRBV2 and TRBJ1-1, is as follows: EPEVTQTPSHQVTQMGQEVILRCVPISNHLYFYWYRQILGQKVEFLVSFYNNEISEKSEIFDDQFSVERPDGSNFTLKIRSTKLEDSAMYFCASSDGGRGENTEAFFGQGTRLTVV.

The rearrangement uses TRBV28 and TRBJ1-2, with 10 nucleotides matching TRBD1. Germline assignment: CDR1 MDHEN and CDR2 SYDVKM. V lost 4 bases to trimming and J lost 4 bases; unmatched junction nucleotides: 6. This CDR3 has 15 residues. CDR3 sequence: CASSSPGQGIYGYTF. As DNA, the CDR3 is TGTGCCAGCAGTTCCCCGGGACAGGGGATCTATGGCTACACCTTC.

The gene calls are TRBV7-2 and TRBJ2-3; no definite D call. V was trimmed by 9 bases and J by 0 bases, leaving 13 bases between them. The CDR3 is 14 residues long. Germline V lookup: CDR1 SGHTA, CDR2 FQGNSA. CDR3 nucleotide sequence: TGTGCCAGTAGATTTGGGCCTAGCACAGATACGCAGTATTTT. Translated: CASRFGPSTDTQYF.

The chain recombines TRBV3-1 (or the pseudogene TRBV3-2) with TRBJ2-5; the D gene is possibly TRBD1 (5 bases). There are 14 residues in the CDR3. Trimming removed 4 bases at V and 2 bases at J, with 11 bases between. Per the germline V gene, CDR1 is LGHDT and CDR2 is YNNKEL (reference sequence). The CDR3 coding sequence is TGTGCCAGCAGCCGTGACAGTGTGCAAGAGACCCAGTACTTC. Translation gives CASSRDSVQETQYF.

V gene TRBV3-1 (or the pseudogene TRBV3-2) combines with J gene TRBJ1-1; 7 bases agree with TRBD1. Germline V gene data show CDR1 as LGHDT and CDR2 as YNNKEL (reference sequence). The CDR3 has 14 residues. Trimming cost V 4 bases and J 4 bases; bases outside gene matches: 6. The CDR3 is CASSRDTGVTEAFF. CDR3 sequence (DNA): TGTGCCAGCAGCCGGGACACAGGGGTCACTGAAGCTTTCTTT.

This clone was observed once. The chain employs TRBV6-5 and TRBJ2-3; tentatively, D is TRBD1 (6 bases). There are 14 residues in the CDR3. V gave up 6 bases and J gave up 0 bases, with 10 bases separating them. Looked up from germline, CDR1 is MNHEY and CDR2 is SVGAGI. Written as DNA, the CDR3 is TGTGCCAGCAGCCGAGGGGGTAGCACAGATACGCAGTATTTT. Protein product: CASSRGGSTDTQYF.

This clone was seen a few times. This chain uses TRBV28 with TRBJ1-2; D unclear. Germline V gene lookup returns CDR1 MDHEN and CDR2 SYDVKM. This CDR3 is 14 amino acids long. V was cut by 1 base and J by 7 bases, with 13 bases left in between. The CDR3 DNA follows: TGTGCCAGCAGTTTATCGGCAGGCCGTTTTGGCTACACCTTC. Amino acid sequence: CASSLSAGRFGYTF.

This chain joins TRBV2 and TRBJ2-2, with no clear D. Trimming removed 7 bases at V and 1 base at J, with 13 bases between. Germline V gives CDR1 SNHLY, CDR2 FYNNEI. There are 15 residues in the CDR3. CDR3 DNA: TGTGCCAGCACCCATGGACGGAAGAACACCGGGGAGCTGTTTTTT. Protein: CASTHGRKNTGELFF.

This clone was seen a handful of times. This chain links TRBV7-9 with TRBJ1-4, with TRBD1 matching 11 bases. The CDR3 extends over 15 amino acids. Germline V gene lookup returns CDR1 SEHNR and CDR2 FQNEAQ (reference sequence). The J segment lost 7 bases and the V segment lost 6 bases, leaving 7 bases of the junction unmatched. This CDR3 reads CASSPGQGAGEKLFF. The CDR3 DNA reads TGTGCCAGCAGTCCTGGACAGGGGGCGGGTGAAAAACTGTTTTTT.

The chain couples TRBV3-1 (or the pseudogene TRBV3-2) to TRBJ2-5, with a possible D match to TRBD2 (5 bases). Germline CDR1 is LGHDT and CDR2 is YNNKEL (reference sequence). CDR3 length: 12 residues. The ends were cut back, 4 bases at V and 9 bases at J, with 12 bases in the middle. The CDR3 DNA sequence: TGTGCCAGCAGCCTTAGCGCGGCGGCCCAGTACTTC. Translation gives CASSLSAAAQYF.

The rearrangement links TRBV28 to TRBJ1-2; the match to TRBD1 covers 8 bases. CDR3 size: 17 residues. CDR1 and CDR2 (germline): MDHEN, SYDVKM. V was clipped by 5 bases and J by 7 bases; unmatched bases: 18. CDR3 sequence: CASSPTGTGSSRRGYTF. CDR3 coding DNA: TGTGCCAGCAGTCCAACCGGGACAGGTAGCAGTCGTCGTGGCTACACCTTC.

The rearrangement joins TRBV5-1 to TRBJ2-7; D is undetermined. The CDR3 runs 14 residues. Germline-derived CDR1 and CDR2 are SGHRS and YFSETQ. The V end lost 4 bases, the J end lost 2 bases, and 13 bases lay between the germline ends. The CDR3 protein is CASSGHVTPYEQYF. The CDR3 region has the DNA TGCGCCAGCAGCGGTCACGTAACTCCCTACGAGCAGTACTTC.